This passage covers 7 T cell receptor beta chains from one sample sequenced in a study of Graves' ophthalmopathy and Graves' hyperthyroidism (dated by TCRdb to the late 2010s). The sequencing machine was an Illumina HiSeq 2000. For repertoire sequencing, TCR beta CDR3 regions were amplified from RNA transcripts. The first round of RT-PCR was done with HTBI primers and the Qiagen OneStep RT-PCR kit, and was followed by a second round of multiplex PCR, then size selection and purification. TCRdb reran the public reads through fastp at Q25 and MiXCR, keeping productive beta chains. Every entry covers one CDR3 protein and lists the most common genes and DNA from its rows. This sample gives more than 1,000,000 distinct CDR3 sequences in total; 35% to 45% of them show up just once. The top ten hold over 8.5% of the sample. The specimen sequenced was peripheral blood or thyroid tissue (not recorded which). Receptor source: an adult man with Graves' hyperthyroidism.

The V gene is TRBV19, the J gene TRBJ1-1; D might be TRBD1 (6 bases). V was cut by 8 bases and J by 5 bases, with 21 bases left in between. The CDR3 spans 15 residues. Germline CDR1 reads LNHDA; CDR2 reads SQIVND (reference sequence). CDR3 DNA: TGTGCCAGTCTCCCCAGGGGATGGGGAGATACTGAAGCTTTCTTT. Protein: CASLPRGWGDTEAFF.

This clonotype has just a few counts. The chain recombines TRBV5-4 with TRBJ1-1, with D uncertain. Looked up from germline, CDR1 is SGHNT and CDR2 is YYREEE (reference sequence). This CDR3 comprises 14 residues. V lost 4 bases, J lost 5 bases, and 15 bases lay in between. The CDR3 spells CASSHSILGTEAFF. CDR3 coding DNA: TGTGCCAGCAGCCATAGTATACTTGGGACTGAAGCTTTCTTT.

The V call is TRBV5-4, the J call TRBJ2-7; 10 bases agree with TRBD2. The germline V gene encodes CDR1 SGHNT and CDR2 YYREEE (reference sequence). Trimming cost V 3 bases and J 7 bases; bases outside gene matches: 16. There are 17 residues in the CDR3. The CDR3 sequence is CASSSGGASGREGEQYF. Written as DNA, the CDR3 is TGTGCCAGCAGCTCAGGAGGGGCTAGCGGGAGAGAGGGGGAGCAGTACTTC.

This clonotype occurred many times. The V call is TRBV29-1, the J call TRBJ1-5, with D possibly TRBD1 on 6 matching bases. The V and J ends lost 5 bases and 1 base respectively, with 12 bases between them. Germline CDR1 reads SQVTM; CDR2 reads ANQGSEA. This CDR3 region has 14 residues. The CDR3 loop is CSVSLGGSNQPQHF. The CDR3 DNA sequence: TGCAGCGTTTCTTTAGGGGGAAGCAATCAGCCCCAGCATTTT.

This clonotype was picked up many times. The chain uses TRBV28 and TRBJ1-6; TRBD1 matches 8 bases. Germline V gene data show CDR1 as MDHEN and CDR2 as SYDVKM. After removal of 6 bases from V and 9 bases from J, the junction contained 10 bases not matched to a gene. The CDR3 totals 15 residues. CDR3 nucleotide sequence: TGTGCCAGCAGGGACAGGGCCCAACGGGTTTCACCCCTCCACTTT. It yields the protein CASRDRAQRVSPLHF.

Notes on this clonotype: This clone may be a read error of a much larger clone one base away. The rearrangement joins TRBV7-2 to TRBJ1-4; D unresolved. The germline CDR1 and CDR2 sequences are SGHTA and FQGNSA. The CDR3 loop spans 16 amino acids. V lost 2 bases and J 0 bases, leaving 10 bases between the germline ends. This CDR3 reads CASSLTVGTTNEKLFF. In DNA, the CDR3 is TGTGCCAGCAGCTTAACCGTAGGGACAACTAATGAAAAACTGTTTTTT.

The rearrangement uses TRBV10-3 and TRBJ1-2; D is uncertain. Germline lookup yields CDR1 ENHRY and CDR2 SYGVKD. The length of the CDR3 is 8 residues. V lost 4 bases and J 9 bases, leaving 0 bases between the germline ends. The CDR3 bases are TGTGCCATCAGTGGCTACACCTTC. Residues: CAISGYTF.